The present entry profiles one TCR beta chain with its context. Generated by immunoSEQ multiplex PCR, the TCRdb table keeps only in-frame clones and is missing some. The table shows roughly 17,000 clones, with approximately 64% occurring only once. V was clipped by 5 bases and J by 1 base, with 18 bases between them. CDR3 length: 16 residues. Germline V gene data show CDR1 as SEHNR and CDR2 as FQNEAQ (reference sequence). This sample was included in a study of cytotoxic CD8 clonotypes in ibrutinib-treated CLL. The sequence was obtained from a human donor with chronic lymphocytic leukemia. This material consisted of PBMCs, taken after 12 months of ibrutinib treatment. This chain links TRBV7-9 with TRBJ2-7, with a tentative D call TRBD2 (7 bases). The chain's CDR3 is CASSPPGVLASYEQYF. For the CDR3, the DNA is TGTGCCAGCAGCCCTCCAGGGGTACTAGCGTCCTACGAGCAGTACTTC.